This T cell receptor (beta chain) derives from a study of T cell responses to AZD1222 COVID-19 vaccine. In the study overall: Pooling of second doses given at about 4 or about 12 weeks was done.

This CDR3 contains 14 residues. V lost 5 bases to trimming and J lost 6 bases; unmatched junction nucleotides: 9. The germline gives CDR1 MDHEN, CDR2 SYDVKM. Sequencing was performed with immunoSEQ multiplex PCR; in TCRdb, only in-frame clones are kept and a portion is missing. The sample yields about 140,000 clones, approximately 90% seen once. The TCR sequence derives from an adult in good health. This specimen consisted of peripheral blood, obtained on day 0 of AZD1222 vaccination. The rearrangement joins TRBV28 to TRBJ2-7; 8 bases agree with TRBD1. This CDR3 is CASSPLLTGVEQYF. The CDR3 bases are TGTGCCAGCAGTCCACTACTGACAGGGGTCGAGCAGTACTTC.